This T cell receptor beta chain was profiled in a study of neurological immune-mediated disorders. Between the trimmed V and J ends, which lost 4 bases and 0 bases, there was a span of 9 bases. The CDR3 runs to 15 residues. The germline CDR1 and CDR2 sequences are SGHAT and FQNNGV. This clonotype was counted a few times. The output of every sequencing run exceeded 170 million TCR-beta sequences, derived from 15-18 subjects. TCRdb reprocessed the 5' RACE reads with MiXCR, giving one entry per CDR3 protein. The sample has 19,000 or so distinct CDR3 sequences, 14% seen once; the top ten hold 6% to 8.5%. The receptor comes from a woman aged 55-70 years with HTLV-1-associated myelopathy (HAM/TSP). This chain links TRBV11-2 with TRBJ2-2; D gene uncertain. Specimen: CD4+ T cells from blood. In DNA, the CDR3 is TGTGCCAGCAGCTCCTTTTCCGCGAACACCGGGGAGCTGTTTTTT. As protein: CASSSFSANTGELFF.